Following are 32 T cell receptor beta chains from one sample sequenced in a study of blood T cell repertoires in COVID-19. The assay was immunoSEQ multiplex PCR, and TCRdb's table has in-frame clones only and misses some. The data contain fewer than 350,000 clones, roughly 90% of them singletons. The sequenced material came from peripheral blood. The receptors stem from a woman in her 70s with COVID-19, enrolled during active disease.

This chain uses TRBV7-9 with TRBJ1-1; D is ambiguous. The length of the CDR3 is 13 residues. CDR1 SEHNR and CDR2 FQNEAQ come from the germline V gene (reference sequence). V was clipped by 1 base and J by 5 bases, with 8 bases between them. CDR3 nucleotide sequence: TGTGCCAGCAGCTTAGGCGTTGAGACTGAAGCTTTCTTT. Translated: CASSLGVETEAFF.

The chain uses TRBV7-6 and TRBJ1-1, with 7 bases matching TRBD1. J lost 0 bases, V lost 6 bases, and 13 bases had no gene match. The V gene's germline CDR1 is SGHVS and CDR2 FNYEAQ. This CDR3 comprises 17 residues. The chain's CDR3 is CASRHHPGTVMNTEAFF. The CDR3 DNA reads TGTGCCAGCAGACATCATCCGGGGACAGTCATGAACACTGAAGCTTTCTTT.

V usage is TRBV20-1 and J usage is TRBJ2-5, with D maybe TRBD1 (5 bases). The CDR3 loop spans 15 amino acids. The germline V gene encodes CDR1 DFQATT and CDR2 SNEGSKA (reference sequence). Trimming left V 3 bases short and J 4 bases short, with 18 bases between. The CDR3 DNA sequence: TGCAGTGCTAGTCTGGCCAGGGCTCCATCAGAGACCCAGTACTTC. Translation gives CSASLARAPSETQYF.

As concerns this clone: The sample carries other DNA sequences with the same CDR3. This chain uses TRBV12-3 or TRBV12-4 with TRBJ1-2; D is ambiguous. The CDR3 sequence is 12 residues long. The V gene lost 3 bases and the J gene lost 1 base, with 3 bases spanning the gap. The CDR3 here is CASSFYNYGYTF. The CDR3 DNA follows: TGTGCCAGCAGTTTTTATAACTATGGCTACACCTTC.

This chain links TRBV15 with TRBJ1-2; 10 bases are shared with TRBD1. The germline CDR1 and CDR2 sequences are LNHNV and YYDKDF (reference sequence). V trimming: 0 bases; J trimming: 7 bases; junction bases outside the gene matches: 8. The CDR3 is 16 residues long. The CDR3 here is CATSRDKTGGPGGYTF. In nucleotides, the CDR3 is TGTGCCACCAGCAGAGATAAGACAGGGGGCCCCGGTGGCTACACCTTC.

This chain uses TRBV29-1 with TRBJ1-1; D is uncertain. V lost 5 bases and J lost 3, with 16 bases in between. CDR1 and CDR2 from the germline V gene are SQVTM and ANQGSEA. The CDR3 has 14 amino acids. The CDR3 DNA follows: TGCAGCGTTACTAGGGTAGGGAGGGACACTGAAGCTTTCTTT. Protein product: CSVTRVGRDTEAFF.

The chain combines TRBV27 with TRBJ1-4, with 8 nucleotides matching TRBD1. CDR3 length: 16 residues. CDR1 and CDR2 (germline): MNHEY, SMNVEV (reference sequence). Trimming cost V 5 bases and J 8 bases; bases outside gene matches: 13. This chain's CDR3 is CASSEGQAGGNEKLFF. CDR3 DNA: TGTGCCAGCAGTGAGGGACAGGCAGGGGGAAACGAAAAACTGTTTTTT.

The gene calls are TRBV5-6 and TRBJ1-1; 9 bases fit TRBD1. V lost 4 bases to trimming and J lost 3 bases; unmatched junction nucleotides: 10. This CDR3 has 16 residues. Germline V gives CDR1 SGHDT, CDR2 YYEEEE. Written as DNA, the CDR3 is TGTGCCAGCAGCCCCTCCGGGACAGGGCCCGACACTGAAGCTTTCTTT. Amino acids: CASSPSGTGPDTEAFF.

This clone has a single count. CDR3 sequence: CASSQDRIPQQDGYTF. The DNA for the CDR3 is TGTGCCAGCAGCCAAGACAGGATACCTCAGCAAGATGGCTACACCTTC. J is TRBJ1-2 and V is TRBV4-2; unclear D gene. The CDR3 contains 16 residues. Germline loops: CDR1 LGHNA, CDR2 YNFKEQ. V lost 0 bases to trimming and J lost 6 bases, with 17 bases between them.

The chain uses TRBV28 and TRBJ2-3; 11 nucleotides line up with TRBD2. This CDR3 is 16 amino acids long. J gave up 2 bases and V 6 bases, and 7 bases lay outside the gene matches. CDR1 and CDR2 from the germline V gene are MDHEN and SYDVKM. CDR3: CASSFGLAGDTDTQYF. CDR3 coding DNA: TGTGCCAGCAGCTTCGGACTAGCGGGCGACACAGATACGCAGTATTTT.

The chain uses TRBV10-3 and TRBJ2-1; no definite D call. This CDR3 has 16 amino acids. The germline V and J ends were trimmed by 0 bases and 5 bases, with 14 bases remaining between them. Germline CDR1 and CDR2: ENHRY and SYGVKD. CDR3 residues: CAISESIQITHNEQFF. The DNA for the CDR3 is TGTGCCATCAGTGAGTCCATACAGATAACCCACAATGAGCAGTTCTTC.

The chain recombines TRBV7-2 with TRBJ2-5, with 8 bases lining up with TRBD1. The CDR3 has 14 residues. Trimming cost V 5 bases and J 4 bases; bases outside gene matches: 6. Germline V gene data show CDR1 as SGHTA and CDR2 as FQGNSA. As DNA, the CDR3 is TGTGCCAGCAGCACCCGGACAGGGCCAGAGACCCAGTACTTC. Translation gives CASSTRTGPETQYF.

V is TRBV5-4 and J is TRBJ2-3; 8 bases are shared with TRBD1. J was trimmed by 3 bases and V by 4 bases; bases with no gene match: 7. This CDR3 contains 15 residues. Germline CDR1 is SGHNT and CDR2 is YYREEE (reference sequence). The CDR3 is CASSLRTGPTDTQYF. The CDR3 nucleotides are TGTGCCAGCAGCCTCCGGACAGGGCCGACAGATACGCAGTATTTT.

The genes are TRBV11-2 and TRBJ2-7, with TRBD1 identical over 9 bases. Germline values: CDR1 SGHAT, CDR2 FQNNGV. CDR3 length equals 16 residues. Germline trimming cut 2 bases from V and 7 bases from J; bases unmatched to any gene: 12. DNA for the CDR3: TGTGCCAGCAGCTTAACGGGACAGGGCAACTTCTATGAGCAGTACTTC. Amino acids: CASSLTGQGNFYEQYF.

Only a few counts were recorded for this clone. This chain joins TRBV7-2 and TRBJ2-1; 11 bases map to TRBD2. This CDR3 spans 19 amino acids. The germline gives CDR1 SGHTA, CDR2 FQGNSA. Trimming removed 5 bases from V and 2 bases from J; junction bases left unmatched: 14. CDR3 residues: CASSQIGLAGGYAYNEQFF. The DNA for the CDR3 is TGTGCCAGCAGCCAGATAGGGCTAGCGGGGGGCTACGCCTACAATGAGCAGTTCTTC.

The rearrangement uses TRBV18 and TRBJ2-7; 10 bases agree with TRBD1. V was pared by 3 bases and J by 5 bases, with 4 bases of the junction left unmatched. The V gene's germline CDR1 is KGHSH and CDR2 LQKENI. The CDR3 consists of 14 residues. CDR3 sequence: CASSPTGQGNEQYF. The CDR3 nucleotides read TGTGCCAGCTCACCCACGGGACAGGGGAACGAGCAGTACTTC.

This clone appeared a few times. The rearrangement uses TRBV5-1 and TRBJ1-6; weak D call: TRBD1 (6 bases). V was shortened by 0 bases and J by 10 bases, with 17 bases between the two germline ends. The germline gives CDR1 SGHRS, CDR2 YFSETQ. The CDR3 consists of 16 residues. The CDR3 coding sequence is TGCGCCAGCAGCTTGGACAGGGCAGAAAATGGGTCACCCCTCCACTTT. Translation gives CASSLDRAENGSPLHF.

The CDR3: CASSQLMGQHTEAFF. The CDR3 region has the DNA TGTGCCAGCAGCCAATTAATGGGACAGCACACTGAAGCTTTCTTT. This chain connects TRBV3-1 (or the pseudogene TRBV3-2) to TRBJ1-1, with 7 bases matching TRBD1. This CDR3 is built from 15 residues. Germline-derived CDR1 and CDR2 are LGHDT and YNNKEL (reference sequence). V dropped 2 bases and J dropped 3; count of bases not matched to a gene: 6.

This chain links TRBV7-2 with TRBJ1-5; D may be TRBD1 (6 bases). The V gene lost 1 base and the J gene lost 6 bases, with 13 bases spanning the gap. The CDR3 runs 15 residues. The germline gives CDR1 SGHTA, CDR2 FQGNSA. The CDR3 DNA sequence: TGTGCCAGCAGCTTAGTGGCAGGGGAGACTCAGCCCCAGCATTTT. It is translated as CASSLVAGETQPQHF.

J is TRBJ1-5 and V is TRBV18; no firm D call. The germline V gene has CDR1 KGHSH and CDR2 LQKENI. This CDR3 comprises 16 residues. Trimming stripped 0 bases from V and 3 bases from J, with 12 bases between. CDR3 sequence: CASSPPTTSNNQPQHF. CDR3 bases: TGTGCCAGCTCACCACCTACGACTTCTAACAATCAGCCCCAGCATTTT.

Here the CDR3 DNA reads TGTGCCAGCTCACGGACTGCCAACGTTGAAGCTTTCTTT. It yields the protein CASSRTANVEAFF. The chain employs TRBV18 and TRBJ1-1, with D unclear. This CDR3 comprises 13 residues. CDR1 KGHSH and CDR2 LQKENI come from the germline V gene. Trimming took off 4 bases at V and 7 bases at J, with 13 bases between the two ends.

V is TRBV27 and J is TRBJ1-2; 7 bases map to TRBD1. The CDR3 runs 14 residues. Germline V gives CDR1 MNHEY, CDR2 SMNVEV (reference sequence). The V gene end was trimmed by 5 bases and the J gene end by 7 bases; junction bases not matched to a gene: 10. The CDR3 protein is CASSPLTGIGGYTF. The CDR3 DNA reads as TGTGCCAGCAGTCCGTTGACAGGGATCGGTGGCTACACCTTC.

This clone was seen only once. The gene calls are TRBV5-4 and TRBJ2-2; D perhaps matches TRBD1 (6 bases). V shed 0 bases and J shed 3 bases, with 9 bases lying between them. Germline lookup yields CDR1 SGHNT and CDR2 YYREEE (reference sequence). The CDR3 has 15 amino acids. Here the CDR3 reads CASSLEQGDTGELFF. In DNA form, the CDR3 reads TGTGCCAGCAGCTTGGAACAGGGTGACACCGGGGAGCTGTTTTTT.

This clone was recorded only once. The chain recombines TRBV19 with TRBJ1-6; 7 bases fit TRBD1. J was trimmed by 7 bases and V by 8 bases; bases with no gene match: 5. This CDR3 comprises 13 residues. Looked up from germline, CDR1 is LNHDA and CDR2 is SQIVND (reference sequence). CDR3 DNA sequence: TGTGCCAGTGCCCGGGACAGCAATTCACCCCTCCACTTT. As protein: CASARDSNSPLHF.

The CDR3 coding sequence is TGTGCCAGCAGCCCTTGGCAGGGAGGGGTAACCGGGGAGCTGTTTTTT. Its protein is CASSPWQGGVTGELFF. The gene calls are TRBV9 and TRBJ2-2; TRBD2 matches at 7 bases. J lost 5 bases, V lost 4 bases, and 11 bases had no gene match. Germline V CDR1 and CDR2: SGDLS, YYNGEE. The CDR3 sequence is 16 residues long.

J is TRBJ1-2 and V is TRBV27, with 9 bases that match TRBD1. In germline, CDR1 is MNHEY, CDR2 SMNVEV (reference sequence). CDR3 length: 12 amino acids. After removal of 8 bases from V and 4 bases from J, the junction contained 2 bases not matched to a gene. CDR3 amino acids: CASGTGSYGYTF. The CDR3 DNA reads TGTGCCAGCGGGACAGGGTCCTATGGCTACACCTTC.

V is TRBV2 and J is TRBJ2-7; D is possibly TRBD2 (6 bases). In germline, CDR1 is SNHLY, CDR2 FYNNEI. This CDR3 is built from 12 residues. V lost 10 bases to trimming and J lost 5 bases, with 15 bases between them. The CDR3 protein is CATSGVLNEQYF. CDR3 DNA sequence: TGTGCCACATCGGGAGTTTTGAACGAGCAGTACTTC. The whole variable domain, filled in from reference TRBV2 and TRBJ2-7, reads EPEVTQTPSHQVTQMGQEVILRCVPISNHLYFYWYRQILGQKVEFLVSFYNNEISEKSEIFDDQFSVERPDGSNFTLKIRSTKLEDSAMYFCATSGVLNEQYFGPGTRLTVT.

The gene calls are TRBV12-5 and TRBJ2-5, with 8 bases aligning to TRBD2. This CDR3 contains 16 residues. The V segment lost 5 bases and the J segment 5 bases; nucleotides outside the gene matches: 13. CDR1 LGHNT and CDR2 FRNRAP come from the germline V gene. CDR3 sequence: CASGPYVGGAGETQYF. The CDR3 DNA reads TGTGCTAGTGGTCCCTACGTCGGGGGGGCCGGTGAGACCCAGTACTTC.

V gene TRBV5-1 combines with J gene TRBJ1-6; 9 bases align to TRBD1. V was pared by 0 bases and J by 9 bases, with 7 bases of the junction left unmatched. The CDR3 is made up of 16 amino acids. The germline V gene encodes CDR1 SGHRS and CDR2 YFSETQ. This CDR3 is CASSLELTGGSSPLHF. CDR3 nucleotide sequence: TGCGCCAGCAGCTTGGAGTTGACAGGGGGGAGTTCACCCCTCCACTTT.

V usage is TRBV11-2 and J usage is TRBJ2-1; 9 bases are shared with TRBD2. The CDR3 length is 16 residues. CDR1 is SGHAT, CDR2 FQNNGV, per germline. The ends lost 4 bases at V and 0 bases at J; junction bases unmatched: 4. The CDR3 protein is CASSYSGGSSYNEQFF. The CDR3 DNA reads TGTGCCAGCAGCTACAGCGGGGGGAGCTCCTACAATGAGCAGTTCTTC. The whole variable domain, filled in from reference TRBV11-2 and TRBJ2-1, reads EAGVAQSPRYKIIEKRQSVAFWCNPISGHATLYWYQQILGQGPKLLIQFQNNGVVDDSQLPKDRFSAERLKGVDSTLKIQPAKLEDSAVYLCASSYSGGSSYNEQFFGPGTRLTVL.

The DNA of the CDR3 is TGTGCCAGCAGCTTAAATCCGGGACAGGGCGCCTATGGCTACACCTTC. This codes for CASSLNPGQGAYGYTF. This chain connects TRBV5-5 to TRBJ1-2, with TRBD1 identical over 9 bases. V lost 2 bases and J lost 4; bases outside the gene matches: 9. Germline V gives CDR1 SGHKS, CDR2 YYEKEE (reference sequence). This CDR3 has 16 residues.

This clone was found once. The chain recombines TRBV10-3 with TRBJ1-1; D perhaps matches TRBD1 (5 bases). The CDR3 sequence is 13 residues long. The germline V gene has CDR1 ENHRY and CDR2 SYGVKD. Deletions cut 2 bases from V and 6 bases from J, with 10 bases between. DNA of the CDR3: TGTGCCATCAGTGAGCCTTCGGGGGCTGAAGCTTTCTTT. Protein: CAISEPSGAEAFF.